The rows below give T cell receptor beta chains drawn from one sample of a study of blood T cell repertoires in COVID-19. Produced via immunoSEQ multiplex PCR; TCRdb's table is partial and in-frame only. The profile covers about 400,000 clones, with approximately 87% appearing a single time and approximately 9.3% taken by the ten largest. The specimen was PBMCs or T cells enriched from blood (not recorded which). The receptor set was obtained from a woman aged 50 to 65 who had recovered from COVID-19. Both conserved end residues are part of each CDR3. A D gene is named only where the DNA matches it firmly. The size entry is marked missing in some rows and otherwise reads once, few, many or a size class.

CAIRQGSYGYTF,TGTGCCATCAGACAGGGATCCTATGGCTACACCTTC,TRBJ1-2,NA,TRBV10-3,NA,12
CASSYFDSSGNTIYF,TGTGCCAGTAGTTATTTCGACAGCTCTGGAAACACCATATATTTT,TRBJ1-3,few,TRBV19,NA,15
CSVYPRGDDNYGYTF,TGCAGCGTTTACCCCCGGGGGGACGATAACTATGGCTACACCTTC,TRBJ1-2,NA,TRBV29-1,NA,15
CASSSGQGAFDTIYF,TGTGCCAGCAGCTCCGGACAGGGGGCGTTTGACACCATATATTTT,TRBJ1-3,NA,TRBV7-6,TRBD1,15
CASSISRGQGLGYTF,TGTGCCAGTAGTATCTCAAGAGGACAGGGGCTCGGCTACACCTTC,TRBJ1-2,NA,TRBV19,TRBD1,15
CASSLTSGGLGYTF,TGCGCCAGCAGCTTGACGTCAGGGGGCCTTGGCTACACCTTC,TRBJ1-2,NA,TRBV5-1,TRBD1,14
CASSEGPSGLYNEQFF,TGTGCCAGCAGTGAGGGTCCATCGGGTCTCTACAATGAGCAGTTCTTC,TRBJ2-1,NA,TRBV2,NA,16
CASSLSGATGELFF,TGTGCCAGTAGTCTCAGTGGTGCCACCGGGGAGCTGTTTTTT,TRBJ2-2,NA,TRBV19,NA,14
CASSIGVNVGYGYTF,TGTGCCAGTAGTATCGGGGTCAATGTTGGCTATGGCTACACCTTC,TRBJ1-2,NA,TRBV19,NA,15
CASSPPGTANTEAFF,TGCGCCAGCAGCCCACCCGGGACAGCGAACACTGAAGCTTTCTTT,TRBJ1-1,NA,TRBV4-1,TRBD1,15
CASSSPGQGPFNYGYTF,TGTGCCAGCAGCTCGCCGGGACAGGGGCCCTTTAATTATGGCTACACCTTC,TRBJ1-2,NA,TRBV5-4,TRBD1,17
CASSSQGGYTF,TGTGCCAGCAGCTCCCAGGGTGGCTACACCTTC,TRBJ1-2,NA,TRBV7-3,NA,11
CASSLVPAPPGGPTGELFF,TGTGCCAGCAGCTTAGTTCCCGCCCCGCCGGGGGGGCCCACCGGGGAGCTGTTTTTT,TRBJ2-2,NA,TRBV7-2,TRBD2,19
CSVGAPDTQYF,TGCAGCGTTGGAGCCCCAGATACGCAGTATTTT,TRBJ2-3,few,TRBV29-1,NA,11
CASSLGFIALTNEKLFF,TGTGCCAGCAGCTTAGGGTTTATCGCGTTAACTAATGAAAAACTGTTTTTT,TRBJ1-4,NA,TRBV7-2,NA,17
CASSPILGRENQPQHF,TGTGCCAGCAGCCCAATCCTGGGCAGGGAAAATCAGCCCCAGCATTTT,TRBJ1-5,NA,TRBV7-2,NA,16
CASSLASRVNTEAFF,TGTGCCAGCAGCTTAGCGTCCAGGGTGAACACTGAAGCTTTCTTT,TRBJ1-1,NA,TRBV7-9,NA,15
CASSVKTGTGYTF,TGTGCCAGCAGTGTAAAGACAGGGACGGGCTACACCTTC,TRBJ1-2,NA,TRBV2,TRBD1,13
CASSQPGGIGSEKLFF,TGCGCCAGCAGCCAACCAGGGGGAATCGGTAGTGAAAAACTGTTTTTT,TRBJ1-4,NA,TRBV4-1,TRBD1,16
CASSLGGTGQGVSPLHF,TGTGCCAGCAGCTTAGGAGGAACGGGACAGGGGGTCTCACCCCTCCACTTT,TRBJ1-6,NA,TRBV7-2,TRBD1,17
CASSLALTDRVLPGANVLTF,TGCGCCAGCAGCTTGGCGCTCACGGACAGGGTTCTACCTGGGGCCAACGTCCTGACTTTC,TRBJ2-6,NA,TRBV5-1,TRBD1,20
CASRKETGYTGELFF,TGTGCCAGCAGGAAAGAGACAGGGTATACCGGGGAGCTGTTTTTT,TRBJ2-2,NA,TRBV5-5,TRBD1,15
CASSFRDRGTNEKLFF,TGCGCCAGCAGCTTCCGGGACAGGGGAACTAATGAAAAACTGTTTTTT,TRBJ1-4,NA,TRBV5-1,TRBD1,16
CASSLAQGNTEAFF,TGTGCCAGCAGCTTGGCGCAGGGAAACACTGAAGCTTTCTTT,TRBJ1-1,few,TRBV5-5,NA,14
CASSTGQGSYEQYF,TGTGCCAGCAGTACCGGACAGGGGTCTTACGAGCAGTACTTC,TRBJ2-7,once,TRBV5-6,TRBD1,14
CASSLGGSGTGTDEQYF,TGCGCCAGCAGCTTGGGTGGTTCCGGGACAGGGACAGACGAGCAGTACTTC,TRBJ2-7,NA,TRBV5-1,TRBD1,17
CAISDYGQGSSETQYF,TGTGCCATCAGTGACTATGGACAGGGAAGTAGCGAGACCCAGTACTTC,TRBJ2-5,NA,TRBV10-3,TRBD1,16
CASFGPRGNQPQHF,TGTGCCAGCTTTGGCCCCCGGGGAAATCAGCCCCAGCATTTT,TRBJ1-5,NA,TRBV28,NA,14
CASSLTSGGADTQYF,TGTGCCAGCAGTCTGACTAGCGGGGGGGCAGATACGCAGTATTTT,TRBJ2-3,NA,TRBV6-5,TRBD2,15
CASSFTAFIAGKYQETQYF,TGTGCCAGCAGTTTCACCGCATTTATAGCGGGGAAGTACCAAGAGACCCAGTACTTC,TRBJ2-5,once,TRBV6-2/TRBV6-3,TRBD2,19
CASGQAYEAEAFF,TGTGCCAGCGGACAGGCGTATGAGGCTGAAGCTTTCTTT,TRBJ1-1,NA,TRBV6-5,TRBD1,13
CAWSVTGGSGNQPQHF,TGTGCCTGGAGTGTAACAGGGGGAAGCGGCAATCAGCCCCAGCATTTT,TRBJ1-5,NA,TRBV30,TRBD1,16
CASSPPSTVHEQYF,TGTGCCAGCTCACCACCCTCCACGGTACACGAGCAGTACTTC,TRBJ2-7,NA,TRBV18,NA,14
CASSIEWRGAAFF,TGTGCCAGTAGTATAGAATGGAGGGGCGCAGCTTTCTTT,TRBJ1-1,NA,TRBV19,NA,13
CASSQDLRVSYYEQYF,TGTGCCAGCAGCCAAGATCTCAGGGTCTCCTACTACGAGCAGTACTTC,TRBJ2-7,NA,TRBV3-1/TRBV3-2,NA,16
CASGQGSYNEQFF,TGTGCCAGTGGACAGGGCTCCTACAATGAGCAGTTCTTC,TRBJ2-1,NA,TRBV19,TRBD1,13
CASSDPGSQPQHF,TGTGCCAGCAGTGACCCGGGGTCCCAGCCCCAGCATTTT,TRBJ1-5,NA,TRBV6-1,NA,13
CASSRWPGSYEQYF,TGCGCCAGCAGCCGTTGGCCAGGGTCCTACGAGCAGTACTTC,TRBJ2-7,NA,TRBV5-1,NA,14
CASSQTSGGDYEQYF,TGTGCCAGCAGCCAGACTAGCGGGGGCGACTACGAGCAGTACTTC,TRBJ2-7,once,TRBV6-2/TRBV6-3,TRBD2,15
CASSDRGFWEQYF,TGTGCCAGTAGCGACAGGGGCTTCTGGGAGCAGTACTTC,TRBJ2-7,NA,TRBV19,TRBD1,13
CASSASIGGRLSGANVLTF,TGTGCCAGCAGCGCCTCTATTGGCGGGAGGCTCTCTGGGGCCAACGTCCTGACTTTC,TRBJ2-6,NA,TRBV9,TRBD2,19
CASKLIGTGGFGELFF,TGTGCCAGCAAGCTAATCGGGACAGGGGGCTTCGGGGAGCTGTTTTTT,TRBJ2-2,NA,TRBV3-1/TRBV3-2,TRBD1,16
CASSEYGGRGGAFF,TGTGCCAGCAGTGAATACGGGGGGCGCGGAGGGGCTTTCTTT,TRBJ1-1,NA,TRBV25-1,NA,14
CANLPGSGPQHF,TGTGCCAACCTCCCAGGTTCTGGGCCCCAGCATTTT,TRBJ1-5,NA,TRBV10-3,NA,12
CATSRTGEIYGYTF,TGTGCCACCTCCAGGACAGGGGAGATCTATGGCTACACCTTC,TRBJ1-2,NA,TRBV6-5,TRBD1,14
CASSNGQDQPQHF,TGCGCCAGCAGCAACGGACAGGATCAGCCCCAGCATTTT,TRBJ1-5,NA,TRBV5-1,TRBD1,13
CASNSVEQPQHF,TGTGCCAGTAATTCAGTGGAGCAGCCCCAGCATTTT,TRBJ1-5,NA,TRBV19,NA,12
CASSFSSDTQYF,TGTGCCAGCAGTTTTTCCTCCGATACGCAGTATTTT,TRBJ2-3,NA,TRBV27,NA,12
CASSSPRLSGNTIYF,TGTGCCAGCAGCTCACCCCGGTTGTCTGGAAACACCATATATTTT,TRBJ1-3,NA,TRBV4-2,NA,15
CASSPKRGQPQHF,TGTGCCAGCTCACCTAAACGGGGTCAGCCCCAGCATTTT,TRBJ1-5,NA,TRBV18,NA,13